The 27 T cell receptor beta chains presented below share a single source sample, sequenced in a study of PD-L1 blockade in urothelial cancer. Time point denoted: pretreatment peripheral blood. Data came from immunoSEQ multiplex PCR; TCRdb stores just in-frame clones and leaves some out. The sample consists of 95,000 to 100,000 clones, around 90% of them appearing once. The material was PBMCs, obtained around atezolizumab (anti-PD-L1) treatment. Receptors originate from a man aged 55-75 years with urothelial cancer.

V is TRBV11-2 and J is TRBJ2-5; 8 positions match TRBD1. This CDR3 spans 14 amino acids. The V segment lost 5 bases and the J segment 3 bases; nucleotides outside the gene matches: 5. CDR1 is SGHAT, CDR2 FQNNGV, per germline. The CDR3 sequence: CASSEGQEEETQYF. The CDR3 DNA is TGTGCCAGCAGCGAGGGACAGGAAGAAGAGACCCAGTACTTC.

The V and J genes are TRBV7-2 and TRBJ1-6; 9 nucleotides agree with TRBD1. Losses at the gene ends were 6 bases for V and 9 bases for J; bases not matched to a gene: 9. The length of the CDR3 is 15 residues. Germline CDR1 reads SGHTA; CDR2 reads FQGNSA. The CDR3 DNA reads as TGTGCCAGCAGAAAGGCCGGGACAGGGTTTTCACCCCTCCACTTT. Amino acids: CASRKAGTGFSPLHF.

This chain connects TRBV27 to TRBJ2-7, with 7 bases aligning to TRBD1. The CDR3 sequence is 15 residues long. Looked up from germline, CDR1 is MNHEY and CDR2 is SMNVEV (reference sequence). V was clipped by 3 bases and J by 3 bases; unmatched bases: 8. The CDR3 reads CASSLFGNRGYEQYF. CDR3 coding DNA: TGTGCCAGCAGTTTGTTCGGTAACAGGGGCTACGAGCAGTACTTC.

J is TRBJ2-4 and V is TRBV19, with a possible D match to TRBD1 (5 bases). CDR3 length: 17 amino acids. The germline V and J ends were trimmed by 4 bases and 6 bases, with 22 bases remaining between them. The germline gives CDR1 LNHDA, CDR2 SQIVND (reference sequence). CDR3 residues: CASSTYPGPGQGNIQYF. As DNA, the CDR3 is TGTGCCAGTAGTACCTACCCTGGTCCAGGGCAGGGAAACATTCAGTACTTC.

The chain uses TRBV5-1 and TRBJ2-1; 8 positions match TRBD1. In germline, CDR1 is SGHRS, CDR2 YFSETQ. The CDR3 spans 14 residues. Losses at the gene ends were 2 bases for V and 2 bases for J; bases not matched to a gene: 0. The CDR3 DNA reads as TGCGCCAGCAGCTTACAGGGGGCCTACAATGAGCAGTTCTTC. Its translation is CASSLQGAYNEQFF.

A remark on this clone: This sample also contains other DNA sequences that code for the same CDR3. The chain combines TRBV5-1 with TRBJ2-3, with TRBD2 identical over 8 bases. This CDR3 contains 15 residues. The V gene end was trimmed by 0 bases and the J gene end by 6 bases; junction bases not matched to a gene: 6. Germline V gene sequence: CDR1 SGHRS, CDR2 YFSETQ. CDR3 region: CASSLAAGDTDTQYF. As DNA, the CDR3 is TGCGCCAGCAGCTTGGCAGCGGGAGATACGGATACGCAGTATTTT.

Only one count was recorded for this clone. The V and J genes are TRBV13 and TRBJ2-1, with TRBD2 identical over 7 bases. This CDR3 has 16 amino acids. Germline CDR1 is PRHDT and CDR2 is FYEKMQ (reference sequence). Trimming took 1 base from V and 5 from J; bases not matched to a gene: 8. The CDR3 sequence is CASSLVPSGNNNEQFF. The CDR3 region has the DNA TGTGCCAGCAGCTTAGTTCCTAGCGGAAATAACAATGAGCAGTTCTTC. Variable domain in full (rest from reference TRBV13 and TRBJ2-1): AAGVIQSPRHLIKEKRETATLKCYPIPRHDTVYWYQQGPGQDPQFLISFYEKMQSDKGSIPDRFSAQQFSDYHSELNMSSLELGDSALYFCASSLVPSGNNNEQFFGPGTRLTVL.

CDR3 amino acids: CASSQGNRDTEAFF. In DNA form, the CDR3 reads TGTGCCAGCTCACAGGGGAATCGGGACACTGAAGCTTTCTTT. The genes are TRBV18 and TRBJ1-1, with a possible D match to TRBD1 (5 bases). The germline V gene encodes CDR1 KGHSH and CDR2 LQKENI. The CDR3 is 14 amino acids. V was trimmed by 4 bases and J by 3 bases, leaving 12 bases between them.

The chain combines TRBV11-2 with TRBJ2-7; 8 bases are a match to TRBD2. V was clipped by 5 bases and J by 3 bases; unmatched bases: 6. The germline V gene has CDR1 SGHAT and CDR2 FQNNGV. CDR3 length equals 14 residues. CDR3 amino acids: CASSPFSGDYEQYF. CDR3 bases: TGTGCCAGCAGCCCCTTTAGCGGGGACTACGAGCAGTACTTC.

The CDR3: CASSAGTGAYEQYF. In nucleotides, the CDR3 is TGTGCCAGCAGTGCTGGGACAGGGGCCTACGAGCAGTACTTC. The rearrangement links TRBV4-2 to TRBJ2-7, with 10 bases matching TRBD1. CDR3 length: 14 residues. J gave up 2 bases and V 6 bases, and 4 bases lay outside the gene matches. Looked up from germline, CDR1 is LGHNA and CDR2 is YNFKEQ.

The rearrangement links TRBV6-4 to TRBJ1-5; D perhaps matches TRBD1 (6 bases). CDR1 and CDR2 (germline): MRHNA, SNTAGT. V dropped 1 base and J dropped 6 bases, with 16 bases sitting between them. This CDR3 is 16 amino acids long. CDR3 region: CASSDWGHAGGQPQHF. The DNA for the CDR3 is TGTGCCAGCAGTGACTGGGGACACGCGGGGGGTCAGCCCCAGCATTTT.

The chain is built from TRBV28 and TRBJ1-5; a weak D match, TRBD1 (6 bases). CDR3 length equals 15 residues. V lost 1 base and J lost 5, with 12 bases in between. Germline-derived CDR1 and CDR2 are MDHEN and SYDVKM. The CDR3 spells CASSLSGGADQPQHF. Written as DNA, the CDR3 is TGTGCCAGCAGTTTATCCGGGGGGGCGGATCAGCCCCAGCATTTT.

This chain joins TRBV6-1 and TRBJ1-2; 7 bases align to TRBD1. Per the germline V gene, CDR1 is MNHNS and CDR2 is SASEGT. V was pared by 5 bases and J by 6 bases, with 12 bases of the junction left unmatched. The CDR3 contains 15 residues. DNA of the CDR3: TGTGCCAGCAGTAGAGACAGGGATGAGATCAATGGCTACACCTTC. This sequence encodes CASSRDRDEINGYTF.

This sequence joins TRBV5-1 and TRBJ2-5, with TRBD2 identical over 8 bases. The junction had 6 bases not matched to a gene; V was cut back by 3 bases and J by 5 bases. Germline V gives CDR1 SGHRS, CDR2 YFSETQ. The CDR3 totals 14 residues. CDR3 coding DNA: TGCGCCAGCAGCTCAATAGCGGGATCTGAGACCCAGTACTTC. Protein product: CASSSIAGSETQYF.

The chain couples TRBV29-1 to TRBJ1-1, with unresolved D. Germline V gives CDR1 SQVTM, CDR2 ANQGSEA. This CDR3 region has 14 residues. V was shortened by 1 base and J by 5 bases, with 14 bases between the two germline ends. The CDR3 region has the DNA TGCAGCGTTGAAGGGGCCGCCCCGGGGACTGAAGCTTTCTTT. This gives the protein CSVEGAAPGTEAFF. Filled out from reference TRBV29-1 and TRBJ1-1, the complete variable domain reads SAVISQKPSRDICQRGTSLTIQCQVDSQVTMMFWYRQQPGQSLTLIATANQGSEATYESGFVIDKFPISRPNLTFSTLTVSNMSPEDSSIYLCSVEGAAPGTEAFFGQGTRLTVV.

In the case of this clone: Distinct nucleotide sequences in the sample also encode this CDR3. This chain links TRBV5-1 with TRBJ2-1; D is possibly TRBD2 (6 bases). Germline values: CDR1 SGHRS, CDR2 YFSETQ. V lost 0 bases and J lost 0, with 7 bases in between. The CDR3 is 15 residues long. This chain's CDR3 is CASSLVADSYNEQFF. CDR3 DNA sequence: TGCGCCAGCAGCTTGGTAGCGGACTCCTACAATGAGCAGTTCTTC.

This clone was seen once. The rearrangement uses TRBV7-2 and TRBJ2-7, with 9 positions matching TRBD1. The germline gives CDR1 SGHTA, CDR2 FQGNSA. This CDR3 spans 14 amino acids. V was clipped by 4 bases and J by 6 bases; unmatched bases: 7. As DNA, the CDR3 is TGTGCCAGCAGCTGGCGGGACAGGGCTAGCGAGCAGTACTTC. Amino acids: CASSWRDRASEQYF.

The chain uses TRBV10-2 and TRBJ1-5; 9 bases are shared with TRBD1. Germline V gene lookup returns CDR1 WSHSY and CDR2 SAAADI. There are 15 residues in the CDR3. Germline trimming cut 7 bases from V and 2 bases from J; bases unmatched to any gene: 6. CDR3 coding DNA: TGCGCCAGCAAAGAGGGACAGGGTGGCAATCAGCCCCAGCATTTT. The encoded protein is CASKEGQGGNQPQHF.

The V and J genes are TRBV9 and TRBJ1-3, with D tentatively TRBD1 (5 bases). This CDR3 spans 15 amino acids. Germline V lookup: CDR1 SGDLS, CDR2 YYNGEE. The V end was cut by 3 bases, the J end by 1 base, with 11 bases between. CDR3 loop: CASSGRGGSGNTIYF. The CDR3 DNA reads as TGTGCCAGCAGCGGCCGGGGGGGATCTGGAAACACCATATATTTT.

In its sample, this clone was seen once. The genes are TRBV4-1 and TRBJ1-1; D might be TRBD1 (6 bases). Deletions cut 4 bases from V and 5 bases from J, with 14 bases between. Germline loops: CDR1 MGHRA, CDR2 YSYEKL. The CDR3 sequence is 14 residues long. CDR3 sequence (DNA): TGCGCCAGCAGCCCCCCGATGAGGGGGACTGAAGCTTTCTTT. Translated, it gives CASSPPMRGTEAFF.

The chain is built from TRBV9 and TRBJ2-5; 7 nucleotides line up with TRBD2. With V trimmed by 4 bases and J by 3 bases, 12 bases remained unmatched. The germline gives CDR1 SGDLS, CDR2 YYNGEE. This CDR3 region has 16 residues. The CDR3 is CASSSGGSGMEETQYF. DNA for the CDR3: TGTGCCAGCAGCTCCGGAGGGAGCGGGATGGAAGAGACCCAGTACTTC.

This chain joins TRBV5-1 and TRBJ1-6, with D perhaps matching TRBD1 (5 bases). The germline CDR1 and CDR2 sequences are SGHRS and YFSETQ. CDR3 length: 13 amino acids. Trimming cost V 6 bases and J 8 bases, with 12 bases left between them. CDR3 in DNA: TGCGCCAGCACCCGGGGGTATGATTCACCCCTCCACTTT. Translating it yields CASTRGYDSPLHF. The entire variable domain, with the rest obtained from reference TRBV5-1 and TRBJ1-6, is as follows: KAGVTQTPRYLIKTRGQQVTLSCSPISGHRSVSWYQQTPGQGLQFLFEYFSETQRNKGNFPGRFSGRQFSNSRSEMNVSTLELGDSALYLCASTRGYDSPLHFGNGTRLTVT.

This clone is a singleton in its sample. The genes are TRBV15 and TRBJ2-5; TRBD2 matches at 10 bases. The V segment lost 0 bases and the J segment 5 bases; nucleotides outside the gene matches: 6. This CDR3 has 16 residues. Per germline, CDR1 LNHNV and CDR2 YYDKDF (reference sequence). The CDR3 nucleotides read TGTGCCACCAGCAGAGATAGAGCGGGGGGGCAGGAGACCCAGTACTTC. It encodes CATSRDRAGGQETQYF.

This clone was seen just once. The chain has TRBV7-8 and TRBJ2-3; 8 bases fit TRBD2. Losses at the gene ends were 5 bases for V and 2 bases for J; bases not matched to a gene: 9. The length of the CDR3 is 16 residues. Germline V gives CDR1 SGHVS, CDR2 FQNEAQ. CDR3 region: CASSPAAGAPTDTQYF. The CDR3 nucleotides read TGTGCCAGCAGCCCGGCAGCGGGGGCCCCCACAGATACGCAGTATTTT.

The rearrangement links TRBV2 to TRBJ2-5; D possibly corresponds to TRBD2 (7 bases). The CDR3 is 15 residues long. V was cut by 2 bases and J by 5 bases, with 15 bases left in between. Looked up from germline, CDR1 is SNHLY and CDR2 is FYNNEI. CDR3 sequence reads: CASSELRGRQETQYF. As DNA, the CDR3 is TGTGCCAGCAGTGAATTGCGGGGGCGCCAGGAGACCCAGTACTTC.

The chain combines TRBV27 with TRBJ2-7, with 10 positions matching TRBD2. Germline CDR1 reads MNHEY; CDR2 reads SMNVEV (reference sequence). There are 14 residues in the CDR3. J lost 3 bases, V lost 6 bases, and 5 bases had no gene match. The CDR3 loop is CASSLRTSGYEQYF. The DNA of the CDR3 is TGTGCCAGCAGCCTCAGGACTAGCGGCTACGAGCAGTACTTC.

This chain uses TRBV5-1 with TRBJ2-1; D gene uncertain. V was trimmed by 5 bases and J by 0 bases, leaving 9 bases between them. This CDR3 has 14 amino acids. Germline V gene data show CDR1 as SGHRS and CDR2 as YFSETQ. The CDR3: CASRVEDSYNEQFF. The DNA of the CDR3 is TGCGCCAGCAGGGTCGAGGACTCCTACAATGAGCAGTTCTTC. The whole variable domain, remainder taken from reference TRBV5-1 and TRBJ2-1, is KAGVTQTPRYLIKTRGQQVTLSCSPISGHRSVSWYQQTPGQGLQFLFEYFSETQRNKGNFPGRFSGRQFSNSRSEMNVSTLELGDSALYLCASRVEDSYNEQFFGPGTRLTVL.